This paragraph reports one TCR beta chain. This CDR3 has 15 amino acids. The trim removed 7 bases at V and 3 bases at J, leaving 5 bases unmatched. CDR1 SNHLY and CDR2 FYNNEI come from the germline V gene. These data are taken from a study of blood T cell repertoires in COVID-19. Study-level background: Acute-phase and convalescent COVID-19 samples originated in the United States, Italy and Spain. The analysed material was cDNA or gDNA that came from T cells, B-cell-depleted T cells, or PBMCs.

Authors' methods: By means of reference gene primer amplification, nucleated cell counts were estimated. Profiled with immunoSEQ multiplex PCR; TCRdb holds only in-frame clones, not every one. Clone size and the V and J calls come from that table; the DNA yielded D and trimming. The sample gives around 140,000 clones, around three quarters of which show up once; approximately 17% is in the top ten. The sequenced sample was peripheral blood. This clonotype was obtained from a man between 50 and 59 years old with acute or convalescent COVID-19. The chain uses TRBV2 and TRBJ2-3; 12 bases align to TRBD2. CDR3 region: CASKASGGATDTQYF. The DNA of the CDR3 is TGTGCCAGCAAGGCTAGCGGGGGGGCGACAGATACGCAGTATTTT.